What follows are 20 T cell receptor beta chains derived from one specimen sequenced in a study of T cells in Graves' hyperthyroidism and ophthalmopathy. TCR beta CDR3 sequences were amplified from RNA transcripts. HTBI primers were the set used in a first-round RT-PCR of the TCR CDR3. TCRdb redid the calling of the multiplex PCR reads with MiXCR, one entry per CDR3 protein. The sample has hundreds of thousands of distinct CDR3 sequences, 35% to 55% seen once; the top ten hold roughly 8.2%. Sequencing used peripheral blood or thyroid tissue (not recorded which). These receptors all come from a woman aged 18-30 years with Graves' hyperthyroidism.

The V and J genes are TRBV2 and TRBJ1-3; D gene unclear. Trimming pared 10 bases from V and 0 bases from J, leaving 13 bases between. CDR1 is SNHLY, CDR2 FYNNEI, per germline. The CDR3 contains 14 residues. CDR3 protein: CANGRTHSGNTIYF. In DNA, the CDR3 is TGTGCCAACGGACGGACTCACTCTGGAAACACCATATATTTT.

This clonotype has at least ten counts. The gene calls are TRBV15 and TRBJ1-6; D is unclear. Germline V gives CDR1 LNHNV, CDR2 YYDKDF (reference sequence). The CDR3 loop spans 13 amino acids. Trimming cost V 0 bases and J 8 bases, with 5 bases left between them. Written as DNA, the CDR3 is TGTGCCACCAGCAGAGAGGGTGATTCACCCCTCCACTTT. Amino acid sequence: CATSREGDSPLHF.

This clonotype was counted ten times or more. The chain couples TRBV15 to TRBJ2-2; no definite D call. The CDR3 is 13 residues long. The V gene lost 3 bases and the J gene lost 3 bases, with 5 bases spanning the gap. The germline CDR1 and CDR2 sequences are LNHNV and YYDKDF (reference sequence). The CDR3 nucleotides are TGTGCCACCAGCAGCAGACACACCGGGGAGCTGTTTTTT. Amino acids: CATSSRHTGELFF.

The V call is TRBV19, the J call TRBJ1-1, with D maybe TRBD1 (6 bases). The CDR3 loop spans 14 amino acids. Germline CDR1 reads LNHDA; CDR2 reads SQIVND (reference sequence). V was clipped by 7 bases and J by 4 bases, with 16 bases between them. CDR3 DNA sequence: TGTGCCAGTACTCGAAGCGGGGGCAGCACTGAAGCTTTCTTT. Encoded protein: CASTRSGGSTEAFF.

This chain links TRBV29-1 with TRBJ1-5, with TRBD1 identical over 9 bases. The CDR3 is made up of 16 amino acids. The germline gives CDR1 SQVTM, CDR2 ANQGSEA. J gave up 3 bases and V 8 bases, and 14 bases lay outside the gene matches. The CDR3 loop is CSIDGTWTGVNQPQHF. For the CDR3, the DNA is TGCAGCATAGACGGGACTTGGACAGGGGTCAATCAGCCCCAGCATTTT.

Regarding this clonotype: Germline and junction disagree at one end, which may indicate a read error. This rearrangement joins TRBV7-9 to TRBJ2-7; perhaps TRBD2 as D (5 bases). The CDR3 is 14 amino acids. Germline assignment: CDR1 SEHNR and CDR2 FQNEAQ (reference sequence). CDR3 residues: CASSQGGYSYEQYF. CDR3 DNA: TGCGCCAGCAGCCAAGGAGGTTACAGTTACGAGCAGTACTTC.

The chain links TRBV7-8 to TRBJ2-2, with 10 positions matching TRBD2. Germline V gene lookup returns CDR1 SGHVS and CDR2 FQNEAQ. J gave up 7 bases and V 5 bases, and 10 bases lay outside the gene matches. CDR3 length: 16 amino acids. The CDR3 is CASSPRAGGPVGELFF. In nucleotides, the CDR3 is TGTGCCAGCAGCCCCCGAGCGGGAGGGCCGGTCGGGGAGCTGTTTTTT.

This clonotype has ten or more counts. The chain employs TRBV12-3 or TRBV12-4 and TRBJ1-5; tentative D call: TRBD1 (5 bases). V lost 4 bases to trimming and J lost 4 bases, with 8 bases between them. The CDR3 totals 13 residues. The CDR3 bases are TGTGCCAGCAGTTCGGCAGGGAATCAGCCCCAGCATTTT. This gives the protein CASSSAGNQPQHF.

This clonotype was counted only a few times. The chain recombines TRBV6-5 with TRBJ2-5; D is undetermined. Germline V gives CDR1 MNHEY, CDR2 SVGAGI. The CDR3 sequence is 12 residues long. V was pared by 2 bases and J by 13 bases, with 14 bases between. The CDR3 region is CASSYPGRPPYF. CDR3 bases: TGTGCCAGCAGTTACCCCGGAAGGCCCCCGTACTTC.

The CDR3 is CSSGLARYYNEQFF. CDR3 sequence (DNA): TGCAGCTCAGGACTAGCGCGCTACTACAATGAGCAGTTCTTC. V and J are TRBV29-1 and TRBJ2-1; TRBD2 aligns across 9 bases. V lost 8 bases and J lost 3; bases outside the gene matches: 8. The CDR3 consists of 14 residues. Germline-derived CDR1 and CDR2 are SQVTM and ANQGSEA.

The chain joins TRBV29-1 to TRBJ2-7; D gene ambiguous. The CDR3 length is 8 residues. CDR1 and CDR2 (germline): SQVTM, ANQGSEA. Trimming stripped 6 bases from V and 7 bases from J, with 4 bases between. In nucleotides, the CDR3 is TGCAGCGTGAGGGAGCAGTACTTC. It encodes CSVREQYF.

This clonotype has a count of ten or more. This rearrangement joins TRBV10-3 to TRBJ1-2, with a tentative D call TRBD1 (6 bases). Trimming stripped 6 bases from V and 3 bases from J, with 8 bases between. The CDR3 sequence is 12 residues long. The germline V gene has CDR1 ENHRY and CDR2 SYGVKD. CDR3 region: CAIRGGDYGYTF. CDR3 bases: TGTGCCATCAGAGGGGGTGACTATGGCTACACCTTC.

Remarks on this clonotype: This may arise from a read error, as a much more abundant clone is one base away. The CDR3 here is CASSYSGRAVYEQYF. DNA of the CDR3: TGTGCCAGCAGCTATAGCGGGAGGGCCGTCTACGAGCAGTACTTC. This rearrangement joins TRBV7-2 to TRBJ2-7, with 11 bases that match TRBD2. Per the germline V gene, CDR1 is SGHTA and CDR2 is FQGNSA. V lost 4 bases, J lost 3 bases, and 5 bases stayed unmatched. CDR3 length equals 15 residues.

The chain has TRBV7-9 and TRBJ2-5; TRBD1 might be the D (6 bases). Trimming took off 6 bases at V and 1 base at J, with 21 bases between the two ends. The CDR3 covers 17 residues. The germline V gene encodes CDR1 SEHNR and CDR2 FQNEAQ (reference sequence). The CDR3 loop is CASSRYQGWKRQETQYF. As DNA, the CDR3 is TGTGCCAGCAGTAGGTACCAGGGGTGGAAACGCCAAGAGACCCAGTACTTC.

This clonotype was seen at least ten times. The rearrangement links TRBV29-1 to TRBJ1-2; D is uncertain. Germline loops: CDR1 SQVTM, CDR2 ANQGSEA. V was shortened by 3 bases and J by 9 bases, with 11 bases between the two germline ends. The CDR3 length is 11 residues. The CDR3, as DNA: TGCAGCGTTGACGGGCCGAGAAGCTACACCTTC. Protein: CSVDGPRSYTF.

This clonotype was found many times. The V call is TRBV24-1, the J call TRBJ1-5; D is unclear. CDR3 length: 15 residues. CDR1 and CDR2 (germline): KGHDR, SFDVKD. Trimming pared 9 bases from V and 2 bases from J, leaving 16 bases between. The CDR3 reads CATDCCTLRNQPQHF. DNA for the CDR3: TGTGCCACCGACTGCTGCACTCTGCGCAATCAGCCCCAGCATTTT.

This chain joins TRBV7-8 and TRBJ2-5, with 7 bases fitting TRBD2. CDR3 length: 13 residues. The germline V gene encodes CDR1 SGHVS and CDR2 FQNEAQ. The ends lost 3 bases at V and 4 bases at J; junction bases unmatched: 2. The DNA for the CDR3 is TGTGCCAGCAGCTTGCCTAGCGGAGAGACCCAGTACTTC. Translating it yields CASSLPSGETQYF. The entire variable domain, with the rest obtained from reference TRBV7-8 and TRBJ2-5, is as follows: GAGVSQSPRYKVAKRGQDVALRCDPISGHVSLFWYQQALGQGPEFLTYFQNEAQLDKSGLPSDRFFAERPEGSVSTLKIQRTQQEDSAVYLCASSLPSGETQYFGPGTRLLVL.

The chain has TRBV14 and TRBJ2-2, with 13 bases that match TRBD2. The junction had 4 bases not matched to a gene; V was cut back by 7 bases and J by 5 bases. CDR1 and CDR2 from the germline V gene are SGHDN and FVKESK. The CDR3 is made up of 15 amino acids. The CDR3 here is CASTLGLAGTGELFF. The CDR3 bases are TGTGCCAGCACCCTGGGACTAGCGGGGACCGGGGAGCTGTTTTTT.

Points on this clonotype: A read error may be the cause here, since a much bigger clone is one base away. The J gene is TRBJ2-5, the V gene TRBV29-1; D is perhaps TRBD1 (6 bases). This CDR3 has 13 amino acids. Trimming shortened V by 5 bases and J by 1 base, and 11 bases separated the two germline ends. Germline CDR1 SQVTM, CDR2 ANQGSEA. CDR3 residues: CSVFTGTQETQYF. CDR3 DNA: TGCAGCGTTTTCACAGGGACCCAAGAGACCCAGTACTTC.

This clonotype was observed many times. The CDR3 bases are TGTGCCACCAGCAGTGGGTCGGACTACGAGCAGTACTTC. Encoded protein: CATSSGSDYEQYF. This sequence joins TRBV15 and TRBJ2-7; D remains unclear. Germline loops: CDR1 LNHNV, CDR2 YYDKDF (reference sequence). V shed 3 bases and J shed 3 bases, with 9 bases lying between them. There are 13 residues in the CDR3. The full variable domain, rest sourced from reference TRBV15 and TRBJ2-7, is DAMVIQNPRYQVTQFGKPVTLSCSQTLNHNVMYWYQQKSSQAPKLLFHYYDKDFNNEADTPDNFQSRRPNTSFCFLDIRSPGLGDTAMYLCATSSGSDYEQYFGPGTRLTVT.